Sequencing of this TCR beta chain was carried out in a study of control samples from healthy donors and cancer patients. The CDR3 contains 18 residues. CDR1 and CDR2 from the germline V gene are SGHNT and YENEEA. The V end lost 5 bases, the J end lost 0 bases, and 21 bases lay between the germline ends. This clone occurred once. Sequencing used immunoSEQ multiplex PCR; TCRdb keeps in-frame clones, though not all of them. This table has approximately 100,000 clones, approximately 84% appearing once. The source of this sequence is a man in his sixties or seventies with lung cancer. The sequencing input was PBMCs. The gene calls are TRBV11-3 and TRBJ2-3; no clear D gene. CDR3 protein: CASSHVNRWQQSTDTQYF. As DNA, the CDR3 is TGTGCCAGCAGCCACGTGAACAGATGGCAACAAAGCACAGATACGCAGTATTTT.